This T cell receptor beta chain was recorded in a study of blood T cell repertoires in COVID-19. Study at large: Samples representing acute and convalescent COVID-19 were sourced from the United States, Italy and Spain.

Categorization into cohorts depended on clinical history that participants reported. Two consecutive negative NP/OP PCR tests, clearance, or resolved symptoms defined Cohort 3 recovery. Trimming took off 2 bases at V and 10 bases at J, with 9 bases between the two ends. Germline CDR1 reads MNHEY; CDR2 reads SMNVEV (reference sequence). This CDR3 contains 12 residues. This table comes from immunoSEQ multiplex PCR, and its TCRdb copy is limited to in-frame clones, with some not included. The sample records around 290,000 clones, about 89% being singletons. The clonotype originates from a young woman who had recovered from COVID-19. The source material was PBMCs or T cells enriched from blood (not recorded which). The chain couples TRBV27 to TRBJ1-5; no clear D gene. Here the CDR3 reads CASSLIGRPQHF. The CDR3 nucleotides are TGTGCCAGCAGTTTAATAGGGAGACCCCAGCATTTT.